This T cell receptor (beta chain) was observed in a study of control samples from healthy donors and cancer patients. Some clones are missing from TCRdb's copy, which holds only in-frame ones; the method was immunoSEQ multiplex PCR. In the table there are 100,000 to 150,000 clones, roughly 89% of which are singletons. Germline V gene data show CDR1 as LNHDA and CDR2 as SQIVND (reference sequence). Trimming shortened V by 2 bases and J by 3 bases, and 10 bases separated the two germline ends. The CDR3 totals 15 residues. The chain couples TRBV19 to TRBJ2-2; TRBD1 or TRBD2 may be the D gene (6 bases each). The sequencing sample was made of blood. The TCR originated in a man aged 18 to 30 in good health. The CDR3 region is CASSIRGADTGELFF. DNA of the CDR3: TGTGCCAGTAGTATAAGGGGGGCGGACACCGGGGAGCTGTTTTTT. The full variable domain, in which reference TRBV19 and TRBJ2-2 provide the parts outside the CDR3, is DGGITQSPKYLFRKEGQNVTLSCEQNLNHDAMYWYRQDPGQGLRLIYYSQIVNDFQKGDIAEGYSVSREKKESFPLTVTSAQKNPTAFYLCASSIRGADTGELFFGEGSRLTVL.